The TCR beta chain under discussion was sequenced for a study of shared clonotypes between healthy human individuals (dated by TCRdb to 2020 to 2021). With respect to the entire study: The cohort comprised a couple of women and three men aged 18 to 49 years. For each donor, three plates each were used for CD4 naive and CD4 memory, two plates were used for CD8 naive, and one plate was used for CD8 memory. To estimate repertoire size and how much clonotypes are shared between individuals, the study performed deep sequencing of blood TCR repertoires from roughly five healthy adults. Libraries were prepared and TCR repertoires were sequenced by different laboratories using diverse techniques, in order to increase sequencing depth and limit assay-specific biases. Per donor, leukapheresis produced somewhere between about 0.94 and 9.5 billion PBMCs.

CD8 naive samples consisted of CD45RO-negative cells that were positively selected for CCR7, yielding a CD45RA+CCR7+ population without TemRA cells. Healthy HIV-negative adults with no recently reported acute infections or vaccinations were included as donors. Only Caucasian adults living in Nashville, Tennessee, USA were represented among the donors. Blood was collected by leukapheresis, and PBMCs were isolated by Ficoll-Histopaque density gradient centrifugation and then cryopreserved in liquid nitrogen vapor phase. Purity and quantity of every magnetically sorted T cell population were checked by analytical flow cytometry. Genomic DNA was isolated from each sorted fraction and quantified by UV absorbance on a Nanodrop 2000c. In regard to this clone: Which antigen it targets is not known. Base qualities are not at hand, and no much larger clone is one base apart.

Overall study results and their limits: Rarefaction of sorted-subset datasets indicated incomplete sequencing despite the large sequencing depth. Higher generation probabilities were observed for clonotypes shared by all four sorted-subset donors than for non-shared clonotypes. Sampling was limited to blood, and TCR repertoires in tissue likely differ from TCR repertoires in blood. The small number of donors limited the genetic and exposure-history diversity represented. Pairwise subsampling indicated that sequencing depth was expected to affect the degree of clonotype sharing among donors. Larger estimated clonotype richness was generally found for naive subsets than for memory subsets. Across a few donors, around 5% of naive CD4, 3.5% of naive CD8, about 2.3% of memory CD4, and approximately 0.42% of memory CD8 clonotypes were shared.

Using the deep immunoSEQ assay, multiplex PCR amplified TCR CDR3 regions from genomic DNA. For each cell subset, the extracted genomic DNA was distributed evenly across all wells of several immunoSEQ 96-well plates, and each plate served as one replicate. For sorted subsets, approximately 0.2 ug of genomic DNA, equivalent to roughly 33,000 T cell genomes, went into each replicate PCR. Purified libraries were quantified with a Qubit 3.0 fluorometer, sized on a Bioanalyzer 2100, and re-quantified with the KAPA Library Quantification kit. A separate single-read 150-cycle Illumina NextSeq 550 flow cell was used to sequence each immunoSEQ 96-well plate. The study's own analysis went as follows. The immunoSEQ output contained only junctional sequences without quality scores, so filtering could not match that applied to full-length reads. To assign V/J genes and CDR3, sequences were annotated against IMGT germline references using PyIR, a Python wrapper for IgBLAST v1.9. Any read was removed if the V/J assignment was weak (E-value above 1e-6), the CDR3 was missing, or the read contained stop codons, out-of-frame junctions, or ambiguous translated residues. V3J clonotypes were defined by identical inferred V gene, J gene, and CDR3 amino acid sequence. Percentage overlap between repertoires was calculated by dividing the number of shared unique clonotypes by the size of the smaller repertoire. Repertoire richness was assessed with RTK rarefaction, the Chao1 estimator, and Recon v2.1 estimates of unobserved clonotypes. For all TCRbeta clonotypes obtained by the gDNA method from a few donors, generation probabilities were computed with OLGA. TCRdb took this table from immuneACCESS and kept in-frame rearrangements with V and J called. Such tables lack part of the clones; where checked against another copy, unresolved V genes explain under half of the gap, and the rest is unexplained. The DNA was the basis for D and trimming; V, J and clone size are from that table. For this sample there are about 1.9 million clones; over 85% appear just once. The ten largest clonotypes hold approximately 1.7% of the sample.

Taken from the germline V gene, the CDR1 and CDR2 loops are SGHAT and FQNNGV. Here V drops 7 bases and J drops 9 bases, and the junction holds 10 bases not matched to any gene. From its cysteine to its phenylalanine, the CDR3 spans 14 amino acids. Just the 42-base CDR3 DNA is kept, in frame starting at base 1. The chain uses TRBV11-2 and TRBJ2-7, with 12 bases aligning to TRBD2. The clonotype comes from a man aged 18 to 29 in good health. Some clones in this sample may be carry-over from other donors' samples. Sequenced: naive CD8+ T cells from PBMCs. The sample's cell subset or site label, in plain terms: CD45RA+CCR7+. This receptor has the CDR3 CASKFATSGRWQYF. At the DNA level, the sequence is TGTGCCAGCAAGTTCGCGACTAGCGGGAGATGGCAGTACTTC.